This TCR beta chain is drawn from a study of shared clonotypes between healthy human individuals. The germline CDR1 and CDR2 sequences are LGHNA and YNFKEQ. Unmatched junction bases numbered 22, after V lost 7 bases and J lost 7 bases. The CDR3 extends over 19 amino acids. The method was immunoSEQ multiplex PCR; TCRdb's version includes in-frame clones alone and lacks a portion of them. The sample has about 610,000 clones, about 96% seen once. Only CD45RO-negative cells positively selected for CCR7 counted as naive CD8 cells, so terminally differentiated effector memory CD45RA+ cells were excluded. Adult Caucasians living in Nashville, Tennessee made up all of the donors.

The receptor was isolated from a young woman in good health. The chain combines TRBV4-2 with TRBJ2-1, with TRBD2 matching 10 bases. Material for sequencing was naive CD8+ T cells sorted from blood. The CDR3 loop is CASTVQAEGSGRGDNEQFF. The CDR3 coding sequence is TGTGCCAGCACGGTCCAAGCCGAAGGAAGCGGGAGGGGGGATAATGAGCAGTTCTTC.